The 13 T cell receptor beta chains below all came from one sample that was sequenced in a study of blood T cell repertoires in COVID-19. The assay was immunoSEQ multiplex PCR, and TCRdb's table has in-frame clones only and misses some. This sample has approximately 250,000 clones; around 86% occur once, and the top ten carry about 4%. The sample comprised peripheral blood. These receptors came from a man aged 18 to 35 with active or convalescent COVID-19.

The genes are TRBV6-1 and TRBJ1-3, with 7 bases that match TRBD1. Trimming cost V 10 bases and J 4 bases; bases outside gene matches: 7. The V gene's germline CDR1 is MNHNS and CDR2 SASEGT. The CDR3 is made up of 13 amino acids. The CDR3 here is CATDTGAGNTIYF. In DNA, the CDR3 is TGTGCCACCGACACAGGGGCGGGAAACACCATATATTTT.

The CDR3 loop is CASSYYSLGTDTQYF. For the CDR3, the DNA is TGTGCCAGCAGTTACTATAGTCTGGGCACAGATACGCAGTATTTT. The gene calls are TRBV6-5 and TRBJ2-3; unclear D gene. This CDR3 is built from 15 residues. Germline V gene sequence: CDR1 MNHEY, CDR2 SVGAGI. V dropped 1 base and J dropped 1 base, with 9 bases sitting between them.

V and J are TRBV7-9 and TRBJ1-2; TRBD1 aligns across 7 bases. This CDR3 has 15 residues. The J segment lost 4 bases and the V segment lost 5 bases, leaving 10 bases of the junction unmatched. Per germline, CDR1 SEHNR and CDR2 FQNEAQ (reference sequence). CDR3 bases: TGTGCCAGCAGCCAAAACGACAGGGTCAGCTATGGCTACACCTTC. Protein sequence: CASSQNDRVSYGYTF.

CDR3 sequence: CATSAGRQNNYGYTF. CDR3 bases: TGTGCCACCAGTGCCGGACGACAGAACAACTATGGCTACACCTTC. The chain combines TRBV24-1 with TRBJ1-2; the D gene is possibly TRBD1 (5 bases). Germline V gives CDR1 KGHDR, CDR2 SFDVKD. The CDR3 is 15 residues long. With 5 bases removed from V and 2 bases from J, the gap between germline ends came to 14 bases.

The chain couples TRBV6-4 to TRBJ1-1, with 8 bases fitting TRBD1. The CDR3 has 14 residues. J lost 4 bases, V lost 2 bases, and 3 bases had no gene match. Germline assignment: CDR1 MRHNA and CDR2 SNTAGT. CDR3 nucleotides: TGTGCCAGCAGTGACCAAACAGGGGGCACTGAAGCTTTCTTT. Translating gives CASSDQTGGTEAFF.

The chain is built from TRBV18 and TRBJ1-1, with D perhaps matching TRBD1 (5 bases). Germline lookup yields CDR1 KGHSH and CDR2 LQKENI. The CDR3 is 13 residues long. Trimming left V 6 bases short and J 0 bases short, with 8 bases between. The CDR3 loop is CASSGGMNTEAFF. CDR3 bases: TGTGCCAGCTCTGGGGGGATGAACACTGAAGCTTTCTTT.

V usage is TRBV29-1 and J usage is TRBJ1-3; TRBD1 might be the D (6 bases). Trimming took off 7 bases at V and 0 bases at J, with 10 bases between the two ends. The CDR3 is 13 residues long. Germline V gene sequence: CDR1 SQVTM, CDR2 ANQGSEA. This CDR3 is CSGQGPSGNTIYF. CDR3 DNA: TGCAGCGGCCAGGGGCCCTCTGGAAACACCATATATTTT.

The DNA for the CDR3 is TGTGCCAGCAGCGACAGTGACAGGGGTTTTTTCGATGAGCAGTTCTTC. It yields the protein CASSDSDRGFFDEQFF. V usage is TRBV7-2 and J usage is TRBJ2-1; TRBD1 matches 8 bases. Germline assignment: CDR1 SGHTA and CDR2 FQGNSA. The CDR3 length is 16 residues. V shed 5 bases and J 8 bases; nucleotides not matched to a gene: 14.

V usage is TRBV6-6 and J usage is TRBJ1-6, with a weak D call TRBD1 (6 bases). The CDR3 consists of 15 residues. V was shortened by 2 bases and J by 6 bases, with 11 bases between the two germline ends. Germline CDR1 and CDR2: MNHNY and SVGAGI (reference sequence). CDR3 sequence reads: CASSYVWTANSPLHF. The CDR3 bases are TGTGCCAGCAGTTACGTTTGGACAGCTAATTCACCCCTCCACTTT.

V gene TRBV28 combines with J gene TRBJ1-5; a weak D match, TRBD1 (6 bases). V gave up 10 bases and J gave up 5 bases, with 15 bases separating them. Germline assignment: CDR1 MDHEN and CDR2 SYDVKM. This CDR3 is 13 amino acids long. DNA for the CDR3: TGTGCCACCATAGGACAGAACCATCAGCCCCAGCATTTT. This gives the protein CATIGQNHQPQHF. Using reference TRBV28 and TRBJ1-5 for the parts outside the CDR3, the full variable domain is DVKVTQSSRYLVKRTGEKVFLECVQDMDHENMFWYRQDPGLGLRLIYFSYDVKMKEKGDIPEGYSVSREKKERFSLILESASTNQTSMYLCATIGQNHQPQHFGDGTRLSIL.

The rearrangement links TRBV4-2 to TRBJ2-2; a possible D gene is TRBD2 (6 bases). Looked up from germline, CDR1 is LGHNA and CDR2 is YNFKEQ. The CDR3 sequence is 19 residues long. Trimming cost V 0 bases and J 6 bases, with 23 bases left between them. Written as DNA, the CDR3 is TGTGCCAGCAGCCAAGATGTTTCCAGTTATTCGCGGGGCGCCGGGGAGCTGTTTTTT. As protein: CASSQDVSSYSRGAGELFF.

The V gene is TRBV21-1, the J gene TRBJ2-3; TRBD2, as called in the table, went unchecked against the DNA. TRBV21-1 is given as a pseudogene. CDR3 length equals 17 residues. CDR3: CASSPRTSGAITDTQYF. In nucleotides, the CDR3 is TGTGCCAGCAGCCCCCGGACTAGCGGAGCGATCACAGATACGCAGTATTTT.

This clone is a singleton in its sample. The chain employs TRBV2 and TRBJ2-3; unclear D gene. This CDR3 region has 14 residues. V was trimmed by 2 bases and J by 1 base, leaving 7 bases between them. Germline assignment: CDR1 SNHLY and CDR2 FYNNEI. The CDR3 sequence: CASSELYRTDTQYF. CDR3 in DNA: TGTGCCAGCAGTGAACTGTATCGCACAGATACGCAGTATTTT.